This T cell receptor beta chain was identified in a study of blood T cells in healthy people across ages. The length of the CDR3 is 12 residues. Germline CDR1 is SGHRS and CDR2 is YFSETQ. The V and J ends lost 5 bases and 6 bases respectively, with 12 bases between them. A J-beta primer mix and a sample-barcoded 5' primer were used in a second PCR of about 7 to 12 cycles. In TCRdb, the 5' RACE reads were re-called with MiXCR into one record per CDR3 protein. The sample holds more than 900,000 distinct CDR3 sequences, almost 30% seen once. This clonotype was detected many times. The sample was also reused in another study, on T cells of mothers and their children.

Sequencing used blood. This clonotype originated in a woman aged 40 to 50 in good health. This sequence joins TRBV5-1 and TRBJ2-7; D perhaps matches TRBD1 (5 bases). The CDR3 loop is CASRRQGGEQYF. CDR3 bases: TGCGCCAGCAGACGGCAGGGCGGCGAGCAGTACTTC.